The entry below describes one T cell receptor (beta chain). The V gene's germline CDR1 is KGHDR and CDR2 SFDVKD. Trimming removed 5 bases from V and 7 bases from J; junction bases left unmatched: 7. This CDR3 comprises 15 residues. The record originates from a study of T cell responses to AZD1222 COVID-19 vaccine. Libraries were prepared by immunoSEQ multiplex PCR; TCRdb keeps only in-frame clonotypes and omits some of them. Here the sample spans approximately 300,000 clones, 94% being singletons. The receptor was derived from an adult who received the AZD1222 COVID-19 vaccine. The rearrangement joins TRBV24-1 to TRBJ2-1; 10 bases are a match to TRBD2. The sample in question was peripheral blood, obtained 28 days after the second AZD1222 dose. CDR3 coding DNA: TGTGCCACCAGTGGAGGAGCGGGAGGGATAAATGAGCAGTTCTTC. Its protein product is CATSGGAGGINEQFF.